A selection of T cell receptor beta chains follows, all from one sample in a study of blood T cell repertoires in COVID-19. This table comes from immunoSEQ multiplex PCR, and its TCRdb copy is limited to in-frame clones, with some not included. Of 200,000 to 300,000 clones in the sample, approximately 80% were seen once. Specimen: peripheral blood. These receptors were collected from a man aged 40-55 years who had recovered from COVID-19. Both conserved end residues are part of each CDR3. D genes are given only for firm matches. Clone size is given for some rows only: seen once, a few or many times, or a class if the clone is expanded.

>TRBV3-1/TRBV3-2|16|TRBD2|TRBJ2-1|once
CASSQGTSGEEGEQFF
TGTGCCAGCAGCCAAGGGACTAGCGGGGAGGAGGGTGAGCAGTTCTTC
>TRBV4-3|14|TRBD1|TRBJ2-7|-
CASSHRTGGYEQYF
TGCGCCAGCAGCCACCGGACAGGGGGGTACGAGCAGTACTTC
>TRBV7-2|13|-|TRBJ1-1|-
CASSRIWNTEAFF
TGTGCCAGCAGCCGTATATGGAACACTGAAGCTTTCTTT
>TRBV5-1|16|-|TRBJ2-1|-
CASSLLGNPPYNEQFF
TGCGCCAGCAGCTTGTTGGGCAATCCTCCCTACAATGAGCAGTTCTTC
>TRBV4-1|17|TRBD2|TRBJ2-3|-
CASSQGLAGAPTGTQYF
TGCGCCAGCAGCCAAGGACTAGCGGGAGCGCCAACGGGTACGCAGTATTTT
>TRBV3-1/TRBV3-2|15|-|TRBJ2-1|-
CASSQVASDYNEQFF
TGTGCCAGCAGCCAAGTCGCTAGCGACTACAATGAGCAGTTCTTC
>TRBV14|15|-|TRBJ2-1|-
CASSQLGGPYNEQFF
TGTGCCAGCAGCCAATTAGGCGGCCCCTACAATGAGCAGTTCTTC
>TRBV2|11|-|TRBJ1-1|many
CASSQNTEAFF
TGTGCCAGCAGTCAGAACACTGAAGCTTTCTTT
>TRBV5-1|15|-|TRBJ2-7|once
CASSQPRGITYEQYF
TGCGCCAGCAGCCAACCCCGAGGGATCACCTACGAGCAGTACTTC
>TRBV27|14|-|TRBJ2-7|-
CASSSLSRSYEQYF
TGTGCCAGCAGTTCCTTATCCAGGTCCTACGAGCAGTACTTC
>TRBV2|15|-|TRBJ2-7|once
CASSRRAGSSYEQYF
TGTGCCAGCAGCAGACGTGCGGGCTCCTCCTACGAGCAGTACTTC
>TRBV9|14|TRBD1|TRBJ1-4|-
CASSPTGSNEKLFF
TGTGCCAGCAGCCCGACAGGGTCTAATGAAAAACTGTTTTTT
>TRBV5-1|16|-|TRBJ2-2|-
CASSSTGTANTGELFF
TGCGCCAGCAGCAGCACCGGGACTGCTAACACCGGGGAGCTGTTTTTT
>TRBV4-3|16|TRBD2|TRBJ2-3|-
CASSLIAGPSTDTQYF
TGCGCCAGCAGCCTCATAGCGGGGCCAAGCACAGATACGCAGTATTTT